Below are 21 T cell receptor beta chains sequenced from a single sample in a study of cytomegalovirus exposure and HLA in healthy donors. 13 Jbeta primers and 60 Vbeta primers were used for the PCR. Data came from immunoSEQ multiplex PCR; TCRdb stores just in-frame clones and leaves some out. The table includes approximately 160,000 clones, around 77% detected once. Sequencing was done on a sample of PBMCs. The receptor source for this set is a man aged 35-49 years in good health and CMV-seronegative.

The chain links TRBV6-4 to TRBJ1-1, with 7 bases fitting TRBD1. Per the germline V gene, CDR1 is MRHNA and CDR2 is SNTAGT. The CDR3 length is 15 residues. The V and J ends lost 5 bases and 3 bases, in that order; junction bases with no gene match: 9. The DNA of the CDR3 is TGTGCCAGCAGTCCCGGGACAGACGGGGACACTGAAGCTTTCTTT. It codes for CASSPGTDGDTEAFF.

The chain links TRBV19 to TRBJ2-5; D may be TRBD1 (5 bases). The germline V gene encodes CDR1 LNHDA and CDR2 SQIVND (reference sequence). The length of the CDR3 is 13 residues. Trimming cost V 10 bases and J 5 bases, with 17 bases left between them. The CDR3 DNA follows: TGTGCCACCGGACACCTACTCGGGGAGACCCAGTACTTC. This gives the protein CATGHLLGETQYF.

This clone was seen just once. The rearrangement uses TRBV28 and TRBJ1-3; TRBD1 matches 7 bases. Germline-derived CDR1 and CDR2 are MDHEN and SYDVKM. This CDR3 is built from 15 residues. V lost 4 bases, J lost 2 bases, and 5 bases stayed unmatched. CDR3 sequence reads: CASSSMQGAGNTIYF. For the CDR3, the DNA is TGTGCCAGCAGTTCTATGCAGGGGGCTGGAAACACCATATATTTT.

The chain is built from TRBV19 and TRBJ1-5, with D unresolved. V lost 5 bases and J 0 bases, leaving 14 bases between the germline ends. CDR3 length: 16 amino acids. CDR1 and CDR2 (germline): LNHDA, SQIVND (reference sequence). The CDR3 nucleotides read TGTGCCAGTAGTCTGGAGGCTGTAAATAGCAATCAGCCCCAGCATTTT. Protein: CASSLEAVNSNQPQHF.

The rearrangement joins TRBV2 to TRBJ2-5; 8 bases line up with TRBD1. The CDR3 extends over 12 amino acids. The germline V gene has CDR1 SNHLY and CDR2 FYNNEI. V trimming: 8 bases; J trimming: 5 bases; junction bases outside the gene matches: 4. Here the CDR3 reads CASQGQAETQYF. The CDR3 DNA reads TGTGCCAGCCAGGGACAGGCGGAGACCCAGTACTTC.

V gene TRBV28 combines with J gene TRBJ2-7; possibly TRBD2 for D (5 bases). The CDR3 contains 14 residues. V was shortened by 1 base and J by 0 bases, with 7 bases between the two germline ends. CDR1 is MDHEN, CDR2 SYDVKM, per germline. The CDR3 DNA follows: TGTGCCAGCAGTTTATACGCGGGCTCCTACGAGCAGTACTTC. This translates into CASSLYAGSYEQYF.

The chain links TRBV4-1 to TRBJ1-5; D gene uncertain. Germline CDR1 is MGHRA and CDR2 is YSYEKL. The CDR3 contains 15 residues. The V gene lost 3 bases and the J gene lost 4 bases, with 13 bases spanning the gap. CDR3: CASSHVPTGNQPQHF. The DNA of the CDR3 is TGCGCCAGCAGCCACGTTCCGACGGGGAATCAGCCCCAGCATTTT.

The gene calls are TRBV2 and TRBJ2-5; 8 nucleotides agree with TRBD2. Germline loops: CDR1 SNHLY, CDR2 FYNNEI. The CDR3 has 13 amino acids. J gave up 5 bases and V 8 bases, and 7 bases lay outside the gene matches. The CDR3 region is CASYDGREETQYF. CDR3 DNA sequence: TGTGCCAGCTATGACGGGAGGGAGGAGACCCAGTACTTC.

The chain joins TRBV7-8 to TRBJ1-2, with D possibly matching TRBD1 (5 bases). The CDR3 spans 15 residues. Trimming cost V 8 bases and J 4 bases, with 20 bases left between them. The germline CDR1 and CDR2 sequences are SGHVS and FQNEAQ. CDR3 loop: CASSPRGSVGYGYTF. CDR3 sequence (DNA): TGTGCCAGCTCCCCTAGGGGCTCGGTTGGCTATGGCTACACCTTC.

The chain links TRBV19 to TRBJ2-7, with 11 bases lining up with TRBD2. Losses at the gene ends were 4 bases for V and 6 bases for J; bases not matched to a gene: 2. Germline lookup yields CDR1 LNHDA and CDR2 SQIVND (reference sequence). The CDR3 has 13 residues. The CDR3 DNA reads TGTGCCAGTAGTAGGGGGACTAGCGGCGAGCAGTACTTC. Translated: CASSRGTSGEQYF. Drawing the rest from reference TRBV19 and TRBJ2-7, the complete variable domain is DGGITQSPKYLFRKEGQNVTLSCEQNLNHDAMYWYRQDPGQGLRLIYYSQIVNDFQKGDIAEGYSVSREKKESFPLTVTSAQKNPTAFYLCASSRGTSGEQYFGPGTRLTVT.

The chain couples TRBV27 to TRBJ2-4; 7 bases fit TRBD1. Germline V gene data show CDR1 as MNHEY and CDR2 as SMNVEV (reference sequence). The CDR3 sequence is 13 residues long. The ends lost 7 bases at V and 9 bases at J; junction bases unmatched: 9. CDR3 DNA sequence: TGTGCCAGCACCACCCGGGCAGGGGGCATTCAGTACTTC. This codes for CASTTRAGGIQYF.

V usage is TRBV30 and J usage is TRBJ2-3, with TRBD2 matching over 8 bases. CDR3 length: 17 residues. The V and J ends lost 0 bases and 3 bases, in that order; junction bases with no gene match: 11. Germline CDR1 is GTSNPN and CDR2 is SVGIG (reference sequence). CDR3 in amino acids: CAWSVLTSGRTTDTQYF. DNA of the CDR3: TGTGCCTGGAGTGTACTCACTAGCGGAAGAACTACAGATACGCAGTATTTT. The entire variable domain, with the rest obtained from reference TRBV30 and TRBJ2-3, is as follows: SQTIHQWPATLVQPVGSPLSLECTVEGTSNPNLYWYRQAAGRGLQLLFYSVGIGQISSEVPQNLSASRPQDRQFILSSKKLLLSDSGFYLCAWSVLTSGRTTDTQYFGPGTRLTVL.

This sequence joins TRBV27 and TRBJ2-7, with D tentatively TRBD1 or TRBD2 (5 bases each). This CDR3 has 8 amino acids. Germline values: CDR1 MNHEY, CDR2 SMNVEV (reference sequence). In nucleotides, the CDR3 is TGTGGGCCAGGGAGGCAGTACGTC. It encodes CGPGRQYV.

The gene calls are TRBV27 and TRBJ1-2; TRBD1 matches 8 bases. Trimming took 0 bases from V and 5 from J; bases not matched to a gene: 5. CDR1 and CDR2 from the germline V gene are MNHEY and SMNVEV (reference sequence). This CDR3 has 15 amino acids. Written as DNA, the CDR3 is TGTGCCAGCAGTTTATCGAGGACAGGGCGATATGGCTACACCTTC. Its protein product is CASSLSRTGRYGYTF.

Remarks on this clone: The junction does not match germline at one end; this may be a read error. V and J are TRBV5-1 and TRBJ2-4; 12 positions match TRBD1. CDR3 length: 16 residues. Germline V gene lookup returns CDR1 SGHRS and CDR2 YFSETQ. The CDR3 here is CASSMGTGGLENSQYF. The CDR3 DNA is TGCGCCAGCAGCATGGGGACAGGGGGCTTGGAAAACAGTCAGTACTTC.

The CDR3 coding sequence is TGTGCCAGCAGAGAGTTAGGGGGCGCGGTCACCGGGGAGCTGTTTTTT. Encoded protein: CASRELGGAVTGELFF. The V call is TRBV2, the J call TRBJ2-2; TRBD1 matches at 7 bases. After removal of 6 bases from V and 4 bases from J, the junction contained 11 bases not matched to a gene. The CDR3 loop spans 16 amino acids. Germline assignment: CDR1 SNHLY and CDR2 FYNNEI. Looking up the rest from reference TRBV2 and TRBJ2-2 gives the full variable domain: EPEVTQTPSHQVTQMGQEVILRCVPISNHLYFYWYRQILGQKVEFLVSFYNNEISEKSEIFDDQFSVERPDGSNFTLKIRSTKLEDSAMYFCASRELGGAVTGELFFGEGSRLTVL.

This clone was counted between two and nine times. The rearrangement links TRBV18 to TRBJ2-7, with D possibly being TRBD2 (6 bases). Germline CDR1 KGHSH, CDR2 LQKENI. This CDR3 contains 14 residues. V lost 6 bases to trimming and J lost 6 bases, with 18 bases between them. The CDR3: CASSPAGRTSEQYF. For the CDR3, the DNA is TGTGCCAGCTCTCCCGCGGGACGGACTTCCGAGCAGTACTTC. Based on the CDR3 plus reference TRBV18 and TRBJ2-7, the full variable domain is NAGVMQNPRHLVRRRGQEARLRCSPMKGHSHVYWYRQLPEEGLKFMVYLQKENIIDESGMPKERFSAEFPKEGPSILRIQQVVRGDSAAYFCASSPAGRTSEQYFGPGTRLTVT.

The chain recombines TRBV28 with TRBJ2-5; D is perhaps TRBD1 (5 bases). Germline CDR1 and CDR2: MDHEN and SYDVKM. This CDR3 comprises 16 residues. The V and J ends lost 6 bases and 5 bases respectively, with 22 bases between them. CDR3 coding DNA: TGTGCCAGCAGCTCCCCTCGTGGCAGGGTAAGGGAGACCCAGTACTTC. Translated: CASSSPRGRVRETQYF.

V usage is TRBV28 and J usage is TRBJ2-7; D is perhaps TRBD2 (5 bases). The CDR3 extends over 13 amino acids. The V end lost 2 bases, the J end lost 2 bases, and 7 bases lay between the germline ends. CDR1 is MDHEN and CDR2 is SYDVKM in the germline V gene. The CDR3 DNA reads as TGTGCCAGCAGTTTACCGGGAACCTACGAGCAGTACTTC. Translated: CASSLPGTYEQYF.

The rearrangement joins TRBV29-1 to TRBJ2-2, with D tentatively TRBD2 (5 bases). The CDR3 runs to 12 residues. The germline gives CDR1 SQVTM, CDR2 ANQGSEA. V was trimmed by 3 bases and J by 8 bases, leaving 10 bases between them. CDR3 in DNA: TGCAGCGTTGAGCGCGGGTTTGGGGAGCTGTTTTTT. This codes for CSVERGFGELFF.

This clone was counted once. The chain carries TRBV7-9 and TRBJ2-2; D call uncertain. Germline V gene sequence: CDR1 SEHNR, CDR2 FQNEAQ (reference sequence). The V gene lost 3 bases and the J gene lost 4 bases, with 6 bases spanning the gap. The CDR3 has 13 residues. The CDR3 here is CASSFPFTGELFF. CDR3 nucleotides: TGTGCCAGCAGCTTCCCGTTCACCGGGGAGCTGTTTTTT. The whole variable domain, filled in from reference TRBV7-9 and TRBJ2-2, reads DTGVSQNPRHKITKRGQNVTFRCDPISEHNRLYWYRQTLGQGPEFLTYFQNEAQLEKSRLLSDRFSAERPKGSFSTLEIQRTEQGDSAMYLCASSFPFTGELFFGEGSRLTVL.